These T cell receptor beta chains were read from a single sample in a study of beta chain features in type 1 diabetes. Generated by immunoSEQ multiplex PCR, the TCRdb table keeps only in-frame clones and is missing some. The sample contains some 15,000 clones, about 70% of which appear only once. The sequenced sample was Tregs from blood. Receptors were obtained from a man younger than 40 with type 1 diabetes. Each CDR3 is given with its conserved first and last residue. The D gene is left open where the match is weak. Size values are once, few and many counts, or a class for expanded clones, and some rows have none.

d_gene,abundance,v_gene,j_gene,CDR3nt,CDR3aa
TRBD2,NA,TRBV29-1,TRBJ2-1,TGCAGCGTTGAAGAAGGACTAGCGGGAGGCCCCTCCTACAATGAGCAGTTCTTC,CSVEEGLAGGPSYNEQFF
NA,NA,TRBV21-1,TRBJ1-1,TGTGCCAGCAGCAAAGAACCGGAGGCGAACACTGAAGCTTTCTTT,CASSKEPEANTEAFF
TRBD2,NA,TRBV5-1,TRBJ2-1,TGCGCCAGCAGCTTGTCGCTACGGGAGGGCCCTGAGCAGTTCTTC,CASSLSLREGPEQFF
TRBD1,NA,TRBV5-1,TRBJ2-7,TGCGCCAGCAGCACTGGACAGGGTCTCTACGAGCAGTACTTC,CASSTGQGLYEQYF
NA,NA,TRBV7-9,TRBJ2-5,TGTGCCAGCAGCCTTCAAGAGACCCAGTACTTC,CASSLQETQYF
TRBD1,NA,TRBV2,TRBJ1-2,TGTGCCAGCGAACAGGGGGCGAGCTATGGCTACACCTTC,CASEQGASYGYTF
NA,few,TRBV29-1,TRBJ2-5,TGCAGCGCCGGGGGAGGAGAGACCCAGTACTTC,CSAGGGETQYF
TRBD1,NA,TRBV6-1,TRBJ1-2,TGTGCCAGCCTCGGGACAGCCCGCTATGGCTACACCTTC,CASLGTARYGYTF
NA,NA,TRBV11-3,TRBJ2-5,TGTGCCAGCAGCGCGCGACAGGTCCAAGAGACCCAGTACTTC,CASSARQVQETQYF
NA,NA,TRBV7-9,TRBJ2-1,TGTGCCAGCAGCTTTGATCGGGGCTCCTACAATGAGCAGTTCTTC,CASSFDRGSYNEQFF
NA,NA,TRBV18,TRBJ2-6,TGTGCCAGCTCACCACCTAGGGGGACTGGGGCCAACGTCCTGACTTTC,CASSPPRGTGANVLTF
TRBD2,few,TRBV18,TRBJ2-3,TGTGCCAGCTCATCGGGACTACTTAGCACAGATACGCAGTATTTT,CASSSGLLSTDTQYF
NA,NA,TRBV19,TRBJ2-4,TGTGCCAGTAGTGATGGACAGCTAGGCAAAAACATTCAGTACTTC,CASSDGQLGKNIQYF
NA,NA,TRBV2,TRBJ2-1,TGTGCCAGCAGTGGCCTCGGACATTACAATGAGCAGTTCTTC,CASSGLGHYNEQFF
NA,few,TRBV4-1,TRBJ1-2,TGCGCCAGCAGCCAAGACTGGACAGTGCTTTATGGCTACACCTTC,CASSQDWTVLYGYTF
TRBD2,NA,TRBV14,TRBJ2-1,TGTGCCAGCAGCCACAGGGGACTAGCGGGGCGGAATGAGCAGTTCTTC,CASSHRGLAGRNEQFF
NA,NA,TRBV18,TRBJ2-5,TGTGCCAGCTCACCAGCGGGGCCCCTCGGGGAGACCCAGTACTTC,CASSPAGPLGETQYF
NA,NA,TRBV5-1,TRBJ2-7,TGCGCCAGCAGCTTGTTTTCGGACGAGCAGTACTTC,CASSLFSDEQYF
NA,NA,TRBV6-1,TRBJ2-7,TGTGCCAGCAGTGAAGCGCTTCCGACAAGCTACGAGCAGTACTTC,CASSEALPTSYEQYF
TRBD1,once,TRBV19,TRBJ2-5,TGTGCCAGTAGGCCCGGGAAGGGGGCCGAGACCCAGTACTTC,CASRPGKGAETQYF
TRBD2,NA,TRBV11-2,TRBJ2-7,TGTGCCAGCAGCTTAGGGACTAGCGGGAGGTCCCTCTACGAGCAGTACTTC,CASSLGTSGRSLYEQYF
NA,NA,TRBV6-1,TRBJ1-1,TGTGCCAGCAGTGGAAGACAGATGAACACTGAAGCTTTCTTT,CASSGRQMNTEAFF
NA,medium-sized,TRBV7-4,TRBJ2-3,TGTGCCAGCAGTTCGACGGGGGGCCTTCTAGATACGCAGTATTTT,CASSSTGGLLDTQYF
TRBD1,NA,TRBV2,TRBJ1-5,TGTGCCAGCAGTGACAGGGGGCATAGCAATCAGCCCCAGCATTTT,CASSDRGHSNQPQHF
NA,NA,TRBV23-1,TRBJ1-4,TGCGCCAGCAGTCAATCGAAAGGGGTTTCTGAAAAACTGTTTTTT,CASSQSKGVSEKLFF
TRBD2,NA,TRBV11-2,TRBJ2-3,TGTGCCAGCAGCTTAGACATTAGCGGGAGCACAGATACGCAGTATTTT,CASSLDISGSTDTQYF
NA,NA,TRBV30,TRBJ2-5,TGTGCCTGGAGTGTTGGATTAAGGGGGCAAGAGACCCAGTACTTC,CAWSVGLRGQETQYF
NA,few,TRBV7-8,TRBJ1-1,TGTGCCAGCAGCTTAGGCGGAGGGAGTGCTGAAGCTTTCTTT,CASSLGGGSAEAFF
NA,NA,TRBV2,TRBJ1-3,TGTGCCAGCAGTGACAGGGTCAGGAACACCATATATTTT,CASSDRVRNTIYF
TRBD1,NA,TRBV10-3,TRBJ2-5,TGTGCCATCAGTGACTGGACAGGGATGGAGCAGTACTTC,CAISDWTGMEQYF
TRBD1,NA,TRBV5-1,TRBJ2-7,TGCGCCAGCAGCTGGATCCTGGGACAGAGCTCCTACGAGCAGTACTTC,CASSWILGQSSYEQYF
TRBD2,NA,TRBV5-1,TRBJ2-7,TGCGCCAGCAGCTCGCTAGCGGGCCTTTCCTACGAGCAGTACTTC,CASSSLAGLSYEQYF
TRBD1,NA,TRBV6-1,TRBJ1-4,TGTGCCAGCAGTGACGAAGGCAGGGGGCGAGAAAAACTGTTTTTT,CASSDEGRGREKLFF
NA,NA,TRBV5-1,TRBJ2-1,TGCGCCAGCAGCCGGGGGGCGAGGAATGAGCAGTTCTTC,CASSRGARNEQFF
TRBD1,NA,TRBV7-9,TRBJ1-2,TGTGCCAGCAGCTCCAGAGGGGGCGTGGAAGGCTACACCTTC,CASSSRGGVEGYTF
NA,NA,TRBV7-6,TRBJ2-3,TGTGCCAGCAGCCTACGGATCGGCGGCACCCAGGGAACAGATACGCAGTATTTT,CASSLRIGGTQGTDTQYF
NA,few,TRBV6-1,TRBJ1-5,TGTGCCAGCAGTGCGAACACCTATCAGCCCCAGCATTTT,CASSANTYQPQHF
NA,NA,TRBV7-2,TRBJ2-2,TGTGCCAGCAGGGGGGGAGTACTAACCGGGGAGCTGTTTTTT,CASRGGVLTGELFF
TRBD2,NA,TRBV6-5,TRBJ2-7,TGTGCCAGCAGGACGGGACTAGCGAACTACGAGCAGTACTTC,CASRTGLANYEQYF
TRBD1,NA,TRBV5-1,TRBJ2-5,TGCGCCAGCAGCCTACTACCGGGACAGGGTAAAGAGACCCAGTACTTC,CASSLLPGQGKETQYF
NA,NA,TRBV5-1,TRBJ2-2,TGCGCCAGCAGCTTCAGCGGAACGAACACCGGGGAGCTGTTTTTT,CASSFSGTNTGELFF
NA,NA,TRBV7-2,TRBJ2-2,TGTGCCAGCAGCTTACCCTCAAGGACTGGGGAGCTGTTTTTT,CASSLPSRTGELFF
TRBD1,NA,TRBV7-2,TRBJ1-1,TGTGCCAGCAGCCTCCGACAGGGGTTCGCTTTCTTT,CASSLRQGFAFF
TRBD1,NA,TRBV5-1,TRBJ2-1,TGCGCCAGCAGCTTGGGTGGGACAGCAAACTACAATGAGCAGTTCTTC,CASSLGGTANYNEQFF
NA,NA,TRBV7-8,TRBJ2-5,TGTGCCAGCAGCTTAGGACAGAAAGAGACCCAGTACTTC,CASSLGQKETQYF
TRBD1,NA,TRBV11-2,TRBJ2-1,TGTGCCAGCAGCGCCCGGGACAGGGTCTACAATGAGCAGTTCTTC,CASSARDRVYNEQFF
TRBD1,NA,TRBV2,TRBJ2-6,TGTGCCAGCAGCTACGGGACAGGGGCTGGGGCCAACGTCCTGACTTTC,CASSYGTGAGANVLTF
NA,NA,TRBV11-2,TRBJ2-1,TGTGCCAGCAGGCGGACAGTTAGCCTCAGCTCCTACAATGAGCAGTTCTTC,CASRRTVSLSSYNEQFF
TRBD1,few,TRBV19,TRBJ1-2,TGTGCCAGTAGCCGACGGGACAGGGGGGAGTATGGCTACACCTTC,CASSRRDRGEYGYTF
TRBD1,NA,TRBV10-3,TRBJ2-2,TGTGCCACCAGGGGACAGGTGAACACCGGGGAGCTGTTTTTT,CATRGQVNTGELFF
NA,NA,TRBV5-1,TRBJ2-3,TGCGCCAGCAGCTTGGGGACAGCTTACACAGATACGCAGTATTTT,CASSLGTAYTDTQYF
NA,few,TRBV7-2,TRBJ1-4,TGTGCCAGCAGCTTCACCGGGACAAGAAATGAAAAACTGTTTTTT,CASSFTGTRNEKLFF
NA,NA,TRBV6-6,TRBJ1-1,TGTGCCAGCAGTTATTTGCGGGGAAACACTGAAGCTTTCTTT,CASSYLRGNTEAFF
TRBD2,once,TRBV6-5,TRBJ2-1,TGTGCCAGCAGCACTCAGCGGGAGGGCCGCTATGAGCAGTTCTTC,CASSTQREGRYEQFF
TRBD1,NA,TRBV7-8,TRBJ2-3,TGTGCCAGCAGCTTGGTGGGAGGACAGGGAGAGGTTACGCAGTATTTT,CASSLVGGQGEVTQYF
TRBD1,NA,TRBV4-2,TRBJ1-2,TGTGCCAGCAGCCAAGAGGACAGGGGTGTAGGTGGCTACACCTTC,CASSQEDRGVGGYTF
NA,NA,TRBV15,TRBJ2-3,TGTGCCACCAGCACTGGAGACCCAGGGTCTACAGGCACAGATACGCAGTATTTT,CATSTGDPGSTGTDTQYF
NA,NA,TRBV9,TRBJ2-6,TGTGCCAGCAGCGTAGTGAGCGCCTCTGGGGCCAACGTCCTGACTTTC,CASSVVSASGANVLTF
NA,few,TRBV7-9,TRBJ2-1,TGTGCCAGCAGCTTATCGCAGCGGGTTTACAATGAGCAGTTCTTC,CASSLSQRVYNEQFF
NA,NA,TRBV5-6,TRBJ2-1,TGTGCCAGCAGCTTGGGGGGGGAATTCAAGCAGTTCTTC,CASSLGGEFKQFF